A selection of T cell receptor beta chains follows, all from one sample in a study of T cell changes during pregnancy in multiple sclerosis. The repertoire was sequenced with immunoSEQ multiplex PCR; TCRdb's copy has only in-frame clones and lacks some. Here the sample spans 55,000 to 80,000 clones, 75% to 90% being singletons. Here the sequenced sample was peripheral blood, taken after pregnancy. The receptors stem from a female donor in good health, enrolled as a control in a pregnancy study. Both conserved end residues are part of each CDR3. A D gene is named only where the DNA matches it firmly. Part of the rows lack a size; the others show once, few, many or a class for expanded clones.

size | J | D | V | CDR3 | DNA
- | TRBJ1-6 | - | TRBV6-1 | CASSDPSYNSPLHF | TGTGCCAGCAGTGATCCCAGCTATAATTCACCCCTCCACTTT
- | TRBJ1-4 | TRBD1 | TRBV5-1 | CASSLVGTGYTTNEKLFF | TGCGCCAGCAGCTTGGTGGGGACAGGGTATACGACTAATGAAAAACTGTTTTTT
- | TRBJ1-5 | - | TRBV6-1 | CASSESSGGEGPQHF | TGTGCCAGCAGTGAATCATCCGGGGGGGAGGGGCCCCAGCATTTT
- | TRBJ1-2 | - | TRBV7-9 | CASSLVTGPSYGYTF | TGTGCCAGCAGCTTAGTGACAGGACCATCCTATGGCTACACCTTC
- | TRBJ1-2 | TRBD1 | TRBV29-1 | CSVGPTGQGNYGYTF | TGCAGCGTTGGGCCCACGGGACAGGGGAACTATGGCTACACCTTC
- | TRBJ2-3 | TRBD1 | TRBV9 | CASSVGQGTDTQYF | TGTGCCAGCAGCGTTGGACAGGGGACAGATACGCAGTATTTT
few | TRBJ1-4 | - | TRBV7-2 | CASTLGRGEKLFF | TGTGCCAGCACCTTGGGGCGGGGTGAAAAACTGTTTTTT
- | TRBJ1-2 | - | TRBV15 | CATSRDPMSGTPNYGYTF | TGTGCCACCAGCAGAGACCCAATGTCCGGGACACCAAACTATGGCTACACCTTC
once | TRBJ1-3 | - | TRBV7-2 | CASSLRGETSGNTIYF | TGTGCCAGCAGCTTACGAGGCGAGACCTCTGGAAACACCATATATTTT
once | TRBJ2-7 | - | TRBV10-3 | CAISDAVFYEQYF | TGTGCCATCAGTGATGCAGTCTTCTACGAGCAGTACTTC
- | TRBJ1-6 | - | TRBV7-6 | CASSAKTDSPLHF | TGTGCCAGCAGCGCAAAGACAGATTCACCCCTCCACTTT
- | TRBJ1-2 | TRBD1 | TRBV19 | CASEQGAGYGYTF | TGTGCCAGCGAACAGGGGGCCGGCTATGGCTACACCTTC
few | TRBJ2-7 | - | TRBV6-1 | CASKGFGEQYF | TGTGCCAGCAAGGGGTTCGGCGAGCAGTACTTC
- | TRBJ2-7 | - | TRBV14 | CASSPRQAAFSYEQYF | TGTGCCAGCAGCCCGAGACAGGCCGCGTTCTCCTACGAGCAGTACTTC
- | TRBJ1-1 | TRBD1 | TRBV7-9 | CASSLRQGAGVNTEAFF | TGTGCCAGCAGCTTAAGGCAGGGGGCAGGGGTGAACACTGAAGCTTTCTTT
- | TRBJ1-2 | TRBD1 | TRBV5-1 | CASSPDRGPGYTF | TGCGCCAGCAGCCCAGACAGGGGGCCTGGCTACACCTTC
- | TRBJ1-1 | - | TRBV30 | CAWSRGGTEAFF | TGTGCCTGGAGTAGGGGGGGCACTGAAGCTTTCTTT
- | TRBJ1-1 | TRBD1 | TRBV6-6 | CASSYKTGPSTEAFF | TGTGCCAGCAGTTACAAGACAGGGCCCTCCACTGAAGCTTTCTTT
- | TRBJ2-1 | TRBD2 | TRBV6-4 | CASSESSGVYNEQFF | TGTGCCAGCAGTGAATCTAGCGGAGTCTACAATGAGCAGTTCTTC
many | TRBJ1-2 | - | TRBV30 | CALATNYGYTF | TGTGCCCTGGCCACTAACTATGGCTACACCTTC
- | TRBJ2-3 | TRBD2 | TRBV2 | CASRPSGRPDTQYF | TGTGCCAGCAGGCCTAGCGGGAGACCAGATACGCAGTATTTT
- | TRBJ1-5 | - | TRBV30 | CAWRAEGNQPQHF | TGTGCCTGGAGGGCGGAGGGAAATCAGCCCCAGCATTTT
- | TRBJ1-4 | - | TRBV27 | CASRAGTRNEKLFF | TGTGCCAGCAGAGCCGGGACAAGGAATGAAAAACTGTTTTTT
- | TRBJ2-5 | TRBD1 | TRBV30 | CAWGTGTETQYF | TGTGCCTGGGGGACAGGGACGGAGACCCAGTACTTC
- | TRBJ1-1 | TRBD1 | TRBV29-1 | CSLQGAGTEAFF | TGCAGCTTACAGGGGGCGGGCACTGAAGCTTTCTTT
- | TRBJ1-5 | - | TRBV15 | CATSRGSGPQHF | TGTGCCACCAGCAGAGGGTCCGGGCCCCAGCATTTT
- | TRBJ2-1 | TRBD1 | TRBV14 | CASSQEVGTGGNEQFF | TGTGCCAGCAGCCAAGAGGTCGGGACAGGGGGGAATGAGCAGTTCTTC
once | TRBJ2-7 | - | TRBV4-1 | CASSQGRAVPSYEQYF | TGCGCCAGCAGCCAAGGACGCGCGGTCCCCTCCTACGAGCAGTACTTC
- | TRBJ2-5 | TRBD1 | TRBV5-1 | CASSPGQGSQETQYF | TGCGCCAGCAGCCCGGGACAGGGGTCCCAAGAGACCCAGTACTTC
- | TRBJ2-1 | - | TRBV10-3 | CAITRTSSYNEQFF | TGTGCCATCACCCGCACGAGCTCCTACAATGAGCAGTTCTTC
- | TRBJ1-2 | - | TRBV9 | CASSVAGGSVYGYTF | TGTGCCAGCAGCGTAGCGGGGGGAAGCGTCTATGGCTACACCTTC